Below are 24 T cell receptor beta chains sequenced from a single sample in a study of shared clonotypes between healthy human individuals. This table comes from immunoSEQ multiplex PCR, and its TCRdb copy is limited to in-frame clones, with some not included. The repertoire holds more than 1,200,000 clones, approximately 98.5% seen once, with around 0.38% in the top ten. The sequencing input was naive CD4+ T cells sorted from blood. As to subset: CD45RA+ positively selected. The receptor source for this set is a man aged 25-40 years in good health.

This chain links TRBV29-1 with TRBJ1-1; D is unresolved. Looked up from germline, CDR1 is SQVTM and CDR2 is ANQGSEA. This CDR3 is built from 11 residues. Trimming removed 4 bases from V and 5 bases from J, with 8 bases in between. The CDR3 region is CSVGGRTEAFF. The DNA of the CDR3 is TGCAGCGTTGGGGGAAGGACTGAAGCTTTCTTT.

The gene calls are TRBV4-3 and TRBJ2-5, with 7 bases fitting TRBD1. The CDR3 sequence is 16 residues long. Germline V gene data show CDR1 as LGHNA and CDR2 as YSLEER. V dropped 4 bases and J dropped 6; count of bases not matched to a gene: 14. The CDR3 spells CASSPVSGQVGQTQYF. The CDR3 region has the DNA TGCGCCAGCAGCCCCGTCTCAGGACAGGTGGGGCAGACCCAGTACTTC.

The chain is built from TRBV30 and TRBJ2-3; the D gene is possibly TRBD2 (6 bases). Trimming removed 5 bases from V and 7 bases from J, with 13 bases in between. Germline lookup yields CDR1 GTSNPN and CDR2 SVGIG (reference sequence). The CDR3 is 12 residues long. Here the CDR3 reads CAWDRDSNTQYF. CDR3 coding DNA: TGTGCCTGGGACCGGGACTCAAATACGCAGTATTTT.

V and J are TRBV5-1 and TRBJ1-2; no clear D. With 2 bases removed from V and 2 bases from J, the gap between germline ends came to 7 bases. From germline, CDR1 is SGHRS and CDR2 YFSETQ. This CDR3 has 13 amino acids. CDR3 sequence: CASSLGLNYGYTF. The CDR3 DNA reads TGCGCCAGCAGCTTAGGCCTCAACTATGGCTACACCTTC.

This chain connects TRBV9 to TRBJ2-7; D tentatively reads TRBD1 or TRBD2 (5 bases each). V was shortened by 0 bases and J by 0 bases, with 13 bases between the two germline ends. Germline V gene lookup returns CDR1 SGDLS and CDR2 YYNGEE. This CDR3 spans 16 amino acids. CDR3 residues: CASSVASGPPSYEQYF. CDR3 bases: TGTGCCAGCAGCGTAGCGTCGGGGCCCCCCTCCTACGAGCAGTACTTC.

The chain is built from TRBV7-9 and TRBJ1-2, with TRBD1 matching 9 bases. Germline CDR1 SEHNR, CDR2 FQNEAQ (reference sequence). The CDR3 is 13 residues long. J was trimmed by 7 bases and V by 5 bases; bases with no gene match: 5. In DNA, the CDR3 is TGTGCCAGCAGCCTTGGGACAGGGTCTGGCTACACCTTC. Translation gives CASSLGTGSGYTF. The full variable domain, rest sourced from reference TRBV7-9 and TRBJ1-2, is DTGVSQNPRHKITKRGQNVTFRCDPISEHNRLYWYRQTLGQGPEFLTYFQNEAQLEKSRLLSDRFSAERPKGSFSTLEIQRTEQGDSAMYLCASSLGTGSGYTFGSGTRLTVV.

On this clone: Other DNA sequences of this sample code for an identical CDR3. This sequence joins TRBV6-5 and TRBJ1-1; D is unclear. CDR1 MNHEY and CDR2 SVGAGI come from the germline V gene. The CDR3 has 13 residues. Trimming took off 2 bases at V and 1 base at J, with 5 bases between the two ends. This CDR3 reads CASSYGKNTEAFF. The CDR3 DNA is TGTGCCAGCAGTTACGGGAAGAACACTGAAGCTTTCTTT.

This chain links TRBV28 with TRBJ1-5; no firm D call. Germline values: CDR1 MDHEN, CDR2 SYDVKM. CDR3 length equals 16 residues. Deletions cut 0 bases from V and 5 bases from J, with 14 bases between. The CDR3 reads CASSLWAGSGDQPQHF. The CDR3 DNA reads TGTGCCAGCAGTTTATGGGCGGGTTCGGGAGATCAGCCCCAGCATTTT. Full variable domain (rest looked up from reference TRBV28 and TRBJ1-5): DVKVTQSSRYLVKRTGEKVFLECVQDMDHENMFWYRQDPGLGLRLIYFSYDVKMKEKGDIPEGYSVSREKKERFSLILESASTNQTSMYLCASSLWAGSGDQPQHFGDGTRLSIL.

This rearrangement joins TRBV6-6 to TRBJ2-7; 9 bases line up with TRBD2. The germline V gene has CDR1 MNHNY and CDR2 SVGAGI (reference sequence). Trimming cost V 2 bases and J 4 bases; bases outside gene matches: 6. The CDR3 has 15 amino acids. The CDR3 nucleotides read TGTGCCAGCAGTTACGCTTTTAGCGGGAGTTACGAGCAGTACTTC. Translated, it gives CASSYAFSGSYEQYF.

V is TRBV27 and J is TRBJ2-7, with D tentatively TRBD2 (5 bases). Trimming took off 1 base at V and 2 bases at J, with 15 bases between the two ends. The CDR3 has 16 amino acids. In germline, CDR1 is MNHEY, CDR2 SMNVEV (reference sequence). DNA for the CDR3: TGTGCCAGCAGTTTATTCTCCGGGATAGGAGCCTACGAGCAGTACTTC. Protein product: CASSLFSGIGAYEQYF.

The chain joins TRBV14 to TRBJ1-2; no definite D call. Trimming removed 5 bases from V and 14 bases from J, with 18 bases in between. Germline CDR1 and CDR2: SGHDN and FVKESK. This CDR3 is built from 12 residues. The CDR3 sequence: CASSSASQGRTF. The CDR3 DNA sequence: TGTGCCAGCAGCTCAGCGAGCCAAGGGAGGACCTTC.

The chain couples TRBV5-4 to TRBJ1-3; D is undetermined. Trimming took off 0 bases at V and 0 bases at J, with 7 bases between the two ends. CDR1 and CDR2 (germline): SGHNT, YYREEE (reference sequence). This CDR3 is 15 amino acids long. CDR3 loop: CASSLETFSGNTIYF. The DNA of the CDR3 is TGTGCCAGCAGCTTGGAGACATTCTCTGGAAACACCATATATTTT.

The J gene is TRBJ1-1, the V gene TRBV5-1; 7 bases map to TRBD1. The V gene's germline CDR1 is SGHRS and CDR2 YFSETQ. The CDR3 has 16 residues. Trimming at V came to 0 bases and at J to 0 bases, leaving 5 bases not matched to a gene. CDR3 in amino acids: CASSLVGGQMNTEAFF. DNA of the CDR3: TGCGCCAGCAGCTTGGTAGGGGGACAGATGAACACTGAAGCTTTCTTT. The full variable domain, its missing parts supplied by reference TRBV5-1 and TRBJ1-1, is KAGVTQTPRYLIKTRGQQVTLSCSPISGHRSVSWYQQTPGQGLQFLFEYFSETQRNKGNFPGRFSGRQFSNSRSEMNVSTLELGDSALYLCASSLVGGQMNTEAFFGQGTRLTVV.

The CDR3 reads CASSFAETQYF. As DNA, the CDR3 is TGTGCCAGCAGTTTTGCGGAGACCCAGTACTTC. The chain carries TRBV6-6 and TRBJ2-5, with D uncertain. This CDR3 has 11 residues. The germline CDR1 and CDR2 sequences are MNHNY and SVGAGI (reference sequence). The ends were cut back, 4 bases at V and 5 bases at J, with 5 bases in the middle.

V usage is TRBV19 and J usage is TRBJ1-4, with D uncertain. Germline-derived CDR1 and CDR2 are LNHDA and SQIVND (reference sequence). This CDR3 is built from 15 residues. Trimming cost V 5 bases and J 1 base, with 11 bases left between them. This CDR3 reads CASSPSVQTNEKLFF. CDR3 sequence (DNA): TGTGCCAGTAGTCCCTCAGTGCAAACTAATGAAAAACTGTTTTTT.

The V and J genes are TRBV14 and TRBJ2-7, with 7 bases fitting TRBD1. Germline values: CDR1 SGHDN, CDR2 FVKESK. This CDR3 has 15 amino acids. V lost 4 bases to trimming and J lost 0 bases; unmatched junction nucleotides: 6. The DNA for the CDR3 is TGTGCCAGCAGCCCCGCGACAGGGAGCTCCTACGAGCAGTACTTC. Its protein is CASSPATGSSYEQYF. Full variable domain (remainder filled in from reference TRBV14 and TRBJ2-7): EAGVTQFPSHSVIEKGQTVTLRCDPISGHDNLYWYRRVMGKEIKFLLHFVKESKQDESGMPNNRFLAERTGGTYSTLKVQPAELEDSGVYFCASSPATGSSYEQYFGPGTRLTVT.

V gene TRBV7-6 combines with J gene TRBJ2-3; D gene ambiguous. Germline CDR1 and CDR2: SGHVS and FNYEAQ. Trimming cost V 0 bases and J 2 bases, with 12 bases left between them. This CDR3 comprises 16 residues. CDR3 in amino acids: CASSLATDSITDTQYF. CDR3 nucleotides: TGTGCCAGCAGCTTAGCGACGGATTCCATCACAGATACGCAGTATTTT.

This clone came up once. The chain employs TRBV7-2 and TRBJ1-1; D might be TRBD1 (5 bases). CDR1 is SGHTA, CDR2 FQGNSA, per germline. Trimming stripped 3 bases from V and 0 bases from J, with 8 bases between. The CDR3 length is 14 residues. The CDR3 spells CASSFQGMNTEAFF. CDR3 DNA sequence: TGTGCCAGCAGCTTTCAGGGCATGAACACTGAAGCTTTCTTT.

This rearrangement joins TRBV11-3 to TRBJ2-1, with 10 bases aligning to TRBD2. Germline V gene sequence: CDR1 SGHNT, CDR2 YENEEA. Trimming cost V 5 bases and J 10 bases; bases outside gene matches: 8. The CDR3 is 14 amino acids. The CDR3 loop is CASSPRTSGAEQFF. In nucleotides, the CDR3 is TGTGCCAGCAGCCCAAGGACTAGCGGAGCGGAGCAGTTCTTC.

As to this clone: This sample includes further DNA sequences coding for the same CDR3. V gene TRBV9 combines with J gene TRBJ2-2; weak D call: TRBD2 (6 bases). Trimming took 0 bases from V and 2 from J, leaving 8 bases between them. Germline values: CDR1 SGDLS, CDR2 YYNGEE. The CDR3 totals 15 residues. The CDR3 DNA sequence: TGTGCCAGCAGCGTAGTAGCGGCAAACACCGGGGAGCTGTTTTTT. This translates into CASSVVAANTGELFF.

This clone has just one count. The chain recombines TRBV6-6 with TRBJ2-1; D possibly uses TRBD1 or TRBD2 (5 bases each). CDR3 length: 14 residues. The V end lost 6 bases, the J end lost 4 bases, and 13 bases lay between the germline ends. Germline CDR1 reads MNHNY; CDR2 reads SVGAGI (reference sequence). The CDR3 coding sequence is TGTGCCAGCAGCCACGGGGCACAGTACAATGAGCAGTTCTTC. Amino acids: CASSHGAQYNEQFF.

The V call is TRBV5-6, the J call TRBJ1-2; possibly TRBD1 for D (5 bases). Trimming removed 0 bases from V and 2 bases from J, with 8 bases in between. The CDR3 runs to 14 residues. CDR1 is SGHDT, CDR2 YYEEEE, per germline. The CDR3 protein is CASSLGRQNYGYTF. The CDR3 DNA follows: TGTGCCAGCAGCTTGGGCAGACAGAACTATGGCTACACCTTC. The full variable domain, in which reference TRBV5-6 and TRBJ1-2 provide the parts outside the CDR3, is DAGVTQSPTHLIKTRGQQVTLRCSPKSGHDTVSWYQQALGQGPQFIFQYYEEEERQRGNFPDRFSGHQFPNYSSELNVNALLLGDSALYLCASSLGRQNYGYTFGSGTRLTVV.

The chain employs TRBV11-2 and TRBJ2-7; 7 bases line up with TRBD2. The J segment lost 2 bases and the V segment lost 4 bases, leaving 8 bases of the junction unmatched. Germline assignment: CDR1 SGHAT and CDR2 FQNNGV. The CDR3 runs 15 residues. The CDR3 DNA reads as TGTGCCAGCAGCTCTGGGTGGAGCGGGACCTACGAGCAGTACTTC. This codes for CASSSGWSGTYEQYF.

This clone was counted once. The chain joins TRBV28 to TRBJ2-1; 12 bases map to TRBD2. The CDR3 is made up of 19 amino acids. The junction had 12 bases not matched to a gene; V was cut back by 1 base and J by 5 bases. From germline, CDR1 is MDHEN and CDR2 SYDVKM. For the CDR3, the DNA is TGTGCCAGCAGTTTATTATGGATTTCGTGGACTAGCGGGAACAATGAGCAGTTCTTC. Protein sequence: CASSLLWISWTSGNNEQFF.